This TCR beta chain stems from a study of blood T cell repertoires in COVID-19. Libraries were prepared by immunoSEQ multiplex PCR; TCRdb keeps only in-frame clonotypes and omits some of them. Counted here are more than 25,000 clones, over 75% occurring once; the ten biggest clones make up 5.5% to 8.5%. This receptor was obtained from a man in his sixties with active COVID-19. Source material: peripheral blood.

The CDR3 loop is CASIQGDGTQYF. The CDR3 coding sequence is TGTGCCAGCATACAGGGCGACGGGACCCAGTACTTC. The chain carries TRBV12-3 or TRBV12-4 and TRBJ2-5; TRBD1 is a possible D gene (6 bases). This CDR3 spans 12 amino acids. The germline V and J ends were trimmed by 7 bases and 7 bases, with 13 bases remaining between them.